Following are 4 T cell receptor beta chains from one sample sequenced in a study of long-term antiretroviral therapy in people with HIV. At the survey level, the v3.0 immunoSEQ assay was run. Here immunoSEQ multiplex PCR was the method, and the copy in TCRdb shows in-frame clones only, minus some. The sample holds 27,000 or so clones, around four fifths seen once. The specimen comprised unsorted PBMCs, sampled 0.8 years before starting antiretroviral therapy. Every receptor here comes from a man between 18 and 35 years old with HIV.

V is TRBV9 and J is TRBJ2-7, with a possible D match to TRBD2 (5 bases). Trimming shortened V by 1 base and J by 6 bases, and 17 bases separated the two germline ends. There are 15 residues in the CDR3. Germline V gene lookup returns CDR1 SGDLS and CDR2 YYNGEE. The DNA for the CDR3 is TGTGCCAGCAGCGTAAGGGCCGGGGAATCGGGCGAGCAGTACTTC. Residues: CASSVRAGESGEQYF.

The V gene is TRBV15, the J gene TRBJ1-5, with a weak D call TRBD1 (5 bases). Between the trimmed V and J ends, which lost 2 bases and 4 bases, there was a span of 12 bases. Germline V lookup: CDR1 LNHNV, CDR2 YYDKDF (reference sequence). The CDR3 length is 15 residues. The CDR3 sequence is CATSRIRGVNQPQHF. The CDR3 nucleotides are TGTGCCACCAGCAGAATTAGGGGCGTTAATCAGCCCCAGCATTTT.

This chain joins TRBV7-8 and TRBJ2-3; 7 bases are shared with TRBD2. This CDR3 comprises 17 residues. CDR1 SGHVS and CDR2 FQNEAQ come from the germline V gene. The V segment lost 3 bases and the J segment 4 bases; nucleotides outside the gene matches: 13. The CDR3, as DNA: TGTGCCAGCAGCTTCACACCGGCGACTAGCATTTCAGATACGCAGTATTTT. As protein: CASSFTPATSISDTQYF.

The chain carries TRBV5-4 and TRBJ1-2; D ambiguous. Trimming cost V 0 bases and J 7 bases, with 10 bases left between them. Germline V CDR1 and CDR2: SGHNT, YYREEE (reference sequence). The CDR3 spans 13 residues. CDR3 DNA sequence: TGTGCCAGCAGCTTGGGGCGCGGCGGTGGCTACACCTTC. Translating it yields CASSLGRGGGYTF.